The entry below describes one T cell receptor (beta chain). The entry originates in a study of T cells after somatic rescue of genetic block. The V gene's germline CDR1 is LNHDA and CDR2 SQIVND (reference sequence). The CDR3 is 15 residues long. The V and J ends lost 1 base and 3 bases respectively, with 13 bases between them. Profiled with immunoSEQ multiplex PCR; TCRdb holds only in-frame clones, not every one. The data contain tens of thousands of clones, around 93% of them singletons. The receptor was isolated from a man aged 40-49 years. The V call is TRBV19, the J call TRBJ2-7; possible D gene TRBD2, 5 bases. Sample: peripheral blood mononuclear cells (PBMCs). The CDR3 DNA reads TGTGCCAGTAGTATAGCCTCCGGGAACAACTACGAGCAGTACTTC. Translating gives CASSIASGNNYEQYF.